What follows are 29 T cell receptor beta chains derived from one specimen sequenced in a study of regulatory T cells in long-lasting Graves disease. Arm-PCR of CDR3 regions and iRepertoire HTBI primers were the basis on which TCR beta libraries were built. TCRdb re-called the multiplex PCR reads through MiXCR, storing one row per CDR3 protein. Of 360,000 or so distinct CDR3 sequences in the sample, 23% are singletons; the top ten hold about 29%. Noted time point: persistent/refractory GD, antithyroid drugs over 5 years with positive TRAb. TCR sequences were obtained from RNA taken from PBMCs. This specimen was peripheral blood mononuclear cells (PBMCs), taken when the disease was refractory, from a patient treated with antithyroid drugs. The receptors were sampled from a woman aged 40 to 50 with Graves disease.

With regard to this clonotype: This may come from a read error, since a much larger clone is one base off. The chain recombines TRBV10-3 with TRBJ1-2; unclear D gene. The CDR3 totals 12 residues. Germline CDR1 and CDR2: ENHRY and SYGVKD. The CDR3 reads CAFSELNYGYTF. In DNA, the CDR3 is TGTGCCTTCAGTGAGTTGAACTATGGCTACACCTTC.

This clonotype was counted only a few times. The gene calls are TRBV15 and TRBJ2-5; D gene ambiguous. Germline V gene sequence: CDR1 LNHNV, CDR2 YYDKDF (reference sequence). The CDR3 covers 12 residues. Trimming cost V 2 bases and J 5 bases, with 6 bases left between them. The chain's CDR3 is CATSRNGETQYF. DNA of the CDR3: TGTGCCACCAGCAGAAACGGGGAGACCCAGTACTTC.

V usage is TRBV20-1 and J usage is TRBJ2-7, with 7 bases identical to TRBD2. The J segment lost 6 bases and the V segment lost 2 bases, leaving 19 bases of the junction unmatched. Per germline, CDR1 DFQATT and CDR2 SNEGSKA (reference sequence). The CDR3 runs to 17 residues. CDR3: CSARTFSGGPERGEQYF. The DNA of the CDR3 is TGCAGTGCTAGAACGTTCTCGGGAGGACCAGAACGGGGCGAGCAGTACTTC.

This clonotype was seen many times. J is TRBJ1-1 and V is TRBV5-1, with D possibly matching TRBD1 (5 bases). Germline V lookup: CDR1 SGHRS, CDR2 YFSETQ. This CDR3 has 14 residues. V lost 0 bases, J lost 3 bases, and 9 bases lay in between. The CDR3 bases are TGCGCCAGCAGCTTGGTCATAGGGGACACTGAAGCTTTCTTT. Protein sequence: CASSLVIGDTEAFF. The full variable domain, its missing parts supplied by reference TRBV5-1 and TRBJ1-1, is KAGVTQTPRYLIKTRGQQVTLSCSPISGHRSVSWYQQTPGQGLQFLFEYFSETQRNKGNFPGRFSGRQFSNSRSEMNVSTLELGDSALYLCASSLVIGDTEAFFGQGTRLTVV.

This clonotype has at least ten counts. The chain uses TRBV29-1 and TRBJ2-7, with D perhaps matching TRBD1 (5 bases). The CDR3 spans 12 residues. With 6 bases removed from V and 0 bases from J, the gap between germline ends came to 9 bases. Germline assignment: CDR1 SQVTM and CDR2 ANQGSEA. CDR3 in DNA: TGCAGCGTATCGGACAACTCCTACGAGCAGTACTTC. Translating gives CSVSDNSYEQYF.

There are a few counts of this clonotype. The J gene is TRBJ2-2, the V gene TRBV27; tentatively, D is TRBD1 (5 bases). V lost 2 bases, J lost 9 bases, and 10 bases lay in between. The germline V gene encodes CDR1 MNHEY and CDR2 SMNVEV (reference sequence). This CDR3 is built from 13 residues. CDR3 coding DNA: TGTGCCAGCAGTTTACAGGGTAGACGGGAGCTGTTTTTT. Its protein is CASSLQGRRELFF.

Turning to this clonotype: This may be a read error, as it is one base from a much larger clone. The chain uses TRBV27 and TRBJ2-4; TRBD1 agrees at 8 bases. The CDR3 covers 15 residues. In germline, CDR1 is MNHEY, CDR2 SMNVEV (reference sequence). CDR3 sequence (DNA): TGTGCCGGCAGGGGTAACAGGACAGGGAGGAACATTCAGTACTTC. It translates to CAGRGNRTGRNIQYF.

This clonotype was seen many times. The chain recombines TRBV2 with TRBJ1-4; tentatively, D is TRBD1 (6 bases). V lost 6 bases, J lost 3 bases, and 20 bases lay in between. The CDR3 runs to 17 residues. Germline CDR1 is SNHLY and CDR2 is FYNNEI. The CDR3 DNA is TGTGCCAGCAGAGAGCCCTTTCAAGGGGGGCCTAATGAAAAACTGTTTTTT. Its protein is CASREPFQGGPNEKLFF.

This clonotype was seen a handful of times. This may be a read error, as it is one base from a much larger clone. V usage is TRBV2 and J usage is TRBJ1-4, with TRBD1 matching over 10 bases. With V trimmed by 4 bases and J by 7 bases, 3 bases remained unmatched. CDR3 length equals 14 residues. CDR1 SNHLY and CDR2 FYNNEI come from the germline V gene. The CDR3 is CASSGGTGVEKLFF. Written as DNA, the CDR3 is TGTGCCAGCAGTGGTGGGACAGGGGTTGAAAAACTGTTTTTT.

The chain couples TRBV20-1 to TRBJ2-4, with 8 nucleotides matching TRBD2. Germline V gene data show CDR1 as DFQATT and CDR2 as SNEGSKA (reference sequence). This CDR3 has 19 amino acids. The junction had 16 bases not matched to a gene; V was cut back by 3 bases and J by 0 bases. The CDR3 DNA is TGCAGTGCTAGCGGCCGAGTGAGCGGGAGATATCTAGCCAAAAACATTCAGTACTTC. Encoded protein: CSASGRVSGRYLAKNIQYF.

This chain links TRBV7-3 with TRBJ2-5; D uncertain. Looked up from germline, CDR1 is SGHTA and CDR2 is FQGTGA. The CDR3 length is 12 residues. V was shortened by 4 bases and J by 8 bases, with 11 bases between the two germline ends. Written as DNA, the CDR3 is TGTGCCAGCAGCTCCCCTTCCGGAACCCAGTACTTC. Its protein product is CASSSPSGTQYF.

The V call is TRBV5-1, the J call TRBJ2-7, with 10 bases lining up with TRBD2. This CDR3 region has 15 residues. V trimming: 0 bases; J trimming: 4 bases; junction bases outside the gene matches: 4. Germline V gene sequence: CDR1 SGHRS, CDR2 YFSETQ. This CDR3 is CASSLVSSGSYEQYF. The CDR3 bases are TGCGCCAGCAGCTTGGTGTCTAGCGGGAGTTACGAGCAGTACTTC.

This clonotype was picked up a small number of times. The chain recombines TRBV10-1 with TRBJ1-5; the D is unclear. CDR3 length equals 13 residues. Germline values: CDR1 WNHNN, CDR2 SYGVQD (reference sequence). The ends were cut back, 0 bases at V and 7 bases at J, with 7 bases in the middle. CDR3 residues: CASSESLGQPQHF. CDR3 sequence (DNA): TGCGCCAGCAGTGAGTCCTTGGGGCAGCCCCAGCATTTT.

In its sample, this clonotype was seen many times. This sequence joins TRBV2 and TRBJ1-2; 9 bases agree with TRBD1. The junction had 3 bases not matched to a gene; V was cut back by 4 bases and J by 6 bases. From germline, CDR1 is SNHLY and CDR2 FYNNEI. This CDR3 spans 13 amino acids. DNA for the CDR3: TGTGCCAGCAGTGTACAGGGGGCAAATGGCTACACCTTC. Amino acids: CASSVQGANGYTF.

This clonotype was seen many times. The rearrangement joins TRBV2 to TRBJ1-5; D unclear. CDR1 is SNHLY and CDR2 is FYNNEI in the germline V gene. Trimming removed 6 bases from V and 4 bases from J, with 13 bases in between. CDR3 length: 14 amino acids. The chain's CDR3 is CASSSIYRNQPQHF. CDR3 DNA: TGTGCCAGCAGCTCAATCTACCGGAATCAGCCCCAGCATTTT.

This clonotype has at least ten counts. The chain uses TRBV28 and TRBJ2-5; 8 bases line up with TRBD2. V lost 2 bases, J lost 10 bases, and 27 bases stayed unmatched. There are 20 residues in the CDR3. Germline V gene sequence: CDR1 MDHEN, CDR2 SYDVKM. CDR3 nucleotide sequence: TGTGCCAGCAGTTTAGGATGGGGGCGACATAGCGGGGACGGGTTTTCGGGCCAGTACTTC. Amino acids: CASSLGWGRHSGDGFSGQYF.

There are many counts of this clonotype. The rearrangement uses TRBV2 and TRBJ2-5; TRBD2 is a possible D gene (6 bases). Trimming removed 6 bases at V and 5 bases at J, with 13 bases between. Germline lookup yields CDR1 SNHLY and CDR2 FYNNEI. The CDR3 is 13 amino acids. DNA for the CDR3: TGTGCCAGCAGGCCTAGCGAAAGGGAGACCCAGTACTTC. Amino acids: CASRPSERETQYF.

In this sample, this clonotype turned up many times. The chain carries TRBV6-5 and TRBJ1-3; D remains unclear. CDR1 and CDR2 from the germline V gene are MNHEY and SVGAGI. The CDR3 consists of 15 residues. The V end was cut by 4 bases, the J end by 2 bases, with 12 bases between. This CDR3 is CASSSDEMAGNTIYF. The CDR3 DNA reads as TGTGCCAGCAGTTCTGATGAGATGGCTGGAAACACCATATATTTT.

This clonotype has only one observation. The chain recombines TRBV20-1 with TRBJ2-3; D unclear. Germline values: CDR1 DFQATT, CDR2 SNEGSKA (reference sequence). This CDR3 is 10 amino acids long. The CDR3 DNA follows: TGCAGCGCAGCTACAGATACGCAGTATTTT. Protein product: CSAATDTQYF.

This clonotype was recorded many times. V gene TRBV6-6 combines with J gene TRBJ1-3, with D maybe TRBD1 (6 bases). The CDR3 loop spans 17 amino acids. CDR1 MNHNY and CDR2 SVGAGI come from the germline V gene (reference sequence). Trimming removed 0 bases at V and 6 bases at J, with 18 bases between. Here the CDR3 DNA reads TGTGCCAGCAGTTACTCGATCGGGGTCACAGGGCCAAACACCATATATTTT. This encodes CASSYSIGVTGPNTIYF.

As concerns this clonotype: A much larger clone differs by one base, so this may be a read error. The chain uses TRBV27 and TRBJ2-7; 7 bases are a match to TRBD1. The CDR3 spans 13 residues. CDR1 and CDR2 (germline): MNHEY, SMNVEV (reference sequence). CDR3 in DNA: TGTGCCAGCACCCCCACAGGGGCCTACAAGCAGTACTTC. Translated, it gives CASTPTGAYKQYF.

This clonotype was seen a handful of times. The rearrangement links TRBV2 to TRBJ2-2; D gene unclear. CDR1 is SNHLY, CDR2 FYNNEI, per germline. The CDR3 contains 13 residues. The V and J ends lost 7 bases and 6 bases respectively, with 12 bases between them. Here the CDR3 reads CASKLGTSGELFF. CDR3 nucleotides: TGTGCCAGCAAACTCGGTACATCCGGGGAGCTGTTTTTT. Full variable domain (rest looked up from reference TRBV2 and TRBJ2-2): EPEVTQTPSHQVTQMGQEVILRCVPISNHLYFYWYRQILGQKVEFLVSFYNNEISEKSEIFDDQFSVERPDGSNFTLKIRSTKLEDSAMYFCASKLGTSGELFFGEGSRLTVL.

This clonotype was counted a few times. V is TRBV5-1 and J is TRBJ2-7; D unclear. This CDR3 is 13 amino acids long. Germline V gene lookup returns CDR1 SGHRS and CDR2 YFSETQ. Trimming left V 0 bases short and J 3 bases short, with 7 bases between. The chain's CDR3 is CASSLDVLYEQYF. In nucleotides, the CDR3 is TGCGCCAGCAGCTTGGACGTTCTCTACGAGCAGTACTTC.

The table lists this clonotype with a few counts. The chain couples TRBV7-9 to TRBJ2-7; the D gene could be TRBD1 or TRBD2 (6 bases each). From germline, CDR1 is SEHNR and CDR2 FQNEAQ (reference sequence). The CDR3 runs to 15 residues. V was trimmed by 2 bases and J by 6 bases, leaving 17 bases between them. The CDR3 sequence: CASSLFGTLGGEQYF. DNA for the CDR3: TGTGCCAGCAGCTTATTCGGGACACTCGGGGGCGAGCAGTACTTC.

This clonotype was counted between two and nine times. The CDR3 loop reads CASSGTDRGGTDTQYF. The CDR3 coding sequence is TGTGCCAGCAGTGGAACGGACAGGGGGGGGACAGATACGCAGTATTTT. The rearrangement uses TRBV28 and TRBJ2-3, with 10 bases fitting TRBD1. Germline CDR1 is MDHEN and CDR2 is SYDVKM. Unmatched junction bases numbered 8, after V lost 5 bases and J lost 3 bases. This CDR3 is built from 16 residues. The full variable domain, in which reference TRBV28 and TRBJ2-3 provide the parts outside the CDR3, is DVKVTQSSRYLVKRTGEKVFLECVQDMDHENMFWYRQDPGLGLRLIYFSYDVKMKEKGDIPEGYSVSREKKERFSLILESASTNQTSMYLCASSGTDRGGTDTQYFGPGTRLTVL.

The gene calls are TRBV7-9 and TRBJ2-3; possible D gene TRBD2, 5 bases. Germline CDR1 and CDR2: SEHNR and FQNEAQ (reference sequence). Between the trimmed V and J ends, which lost 5 bases and 6 bases, there was a span of 15 bases. This CDR3 is built from 14 residues. CDR3 residues: CASSDSDLVDTQYF. The CDR3 DNA reads as TGTGCCAGCAGCGACTCGGACTTAGTGGATACGCAGTATTTT.

In this sample, this clonotype turned up many times. The V call is TRBV9, the J call TRBJ1-2; 10 nucleotides line up with TRBD1. The CDR3 totals 17 residues. The germline V gene encodes CDR1 SGDLS and CDR2 YYNGEE. J lost 3 bases, V lost 6 bases, and 14 bases had no gene match. The CDR3 bases are TGTGCCAGCACCGGACCGGGACAGGGGACAACTTACTATGGCTACACCTTC. Encoded protein: CASTGPGQGTTYYGYTF.

The chain joins TRBV19 to TRBJ2-7; D might be TRBD2 (6 bases). V dropped 5 bases and J dropped 0 bases, with 14 bases sitting between them. The CDR3 consists of 15 residues. The V gene's germline CDR1 is LNHDA and CDR2 SQIVND (reference sequence). The CDR3 sequence: CASSPLGGISYEQYF. CDR3 DNA: TGTGCCAGTAGTCCGCTGGGGGGAATCTCCTACGAGCAGTACTTC.

The V and J genes are TRBV24-1 and TRBJ1-1; unclear D gene. The CDR3 consists of 12 residues. The germline CDR1 and CDR2 sequences are KGHDR and SFDVKD. With 4 bases removed from V and 7 bases from J, the gap between germline ends came to 9 bases. CDR3 residues: CATSDFGFEAFF. The CDR3, as DNA: TGTGCCACCAGTGACTTTGGGTTTGAAGCTTTCTTT.